Listed here are 19 T cell receptor beta chains from one sample, sequenced in a study of early T cells in non-severe SARS-CoV-2 infection (dated by TCRdb to the early 2020s). The library was obtained by 5' RACE. Sequencing used a NextSeq 500. The raw public reads went through TCRdb reprocessing: fastp at Q25, MiXCR clone calling, in-frame beta chains kept. Identical CDR3 proteins give one entry, which carries the most common genes and DNA. The sample table contains tens of thousands of distinct CDR3 sequences; only one count was recorded for around 14% of them. The ten largest make up roughly 10% of the sample. Sequences were derived from whole blood, sampled at baseline. The receptors come from an adult who was a healthcare worker with PCR-confirmed SARS-CoV-2 infection or an uninfected control (not recorded which).

This clonotype was detected a few times. The chain is built from TRBV28 and TRBJ2-1, with TRBD1 as a possible D gene (5 bases). Germline values: CDR1 MDHEN, CDR2 SYDVKM. The CDR3 extends over 16 amino acids. The V and J ends lost 5 bases and 5 bases respectively, with 19 bases between them. DNA for the CDR3: TGTGCCAGCAGTCCGTCCAGGGTCGGCGCTCACAATGAGCAGTTCTTC. Protein: CASSPSRVGAHNEQFF.

The sample holds a few counts of this clonotype. The CDR3 DNA is TGCAGTGCTCCAGGCTCATTAGCGGGGACAGATACGCAGTATTTT. Protein product: CSAPGSLAGTDTQYF. This chain connects TRBV20-1 to TRBJ2-3, with 8 bases aligning to TRBD2. CDR1 and CDR2 from the germline V gene are DFQATT and SNEGSKA (reference sequence). The trim removed 5 bases at V and 3 bases at J, leaving 10 bases unmatched. The CDR3 has 15 residues.

Only a few counts were recorded for this clonotype. CDR3 bases: TGCAGTGCTCGACCTACCTCCTATAATTCACCCCTCCACTTT. Protein sequence: CSARPTSYNSPLHF. J is TRBJ1-6 and V is TRBV20-1; D uncertain. Germline values: CDR1 DFQATT, CDR2 SNEGSKA (reference sequence). The CDR3 spans 14 residues. The V gene lost 5 bases and the J gene lost 0 bases, with 8 bases spanning the gap.

This clonotype was seen more than once but under ten times. V usage is TRBV24-1 and J usage is TRBJ1-6; D is ambiguous. The CDR3 contains 15 residues. Germline V gene data show CDR1 as KGHDR and CDR2 as SFDVKD. V lost 0 bases and J lost 10, with 12 bases in between. The CDR3 region is CATSDLLSTKSPLHF. CDR3 sequence (DNA): TGTGCCACCAGTGATTTGCTTTCGACGAAATCACCCCTCCACTTT.

This chain links TRBV6-5 with TRBJ2-3; 7 bases fit TRBD2. Per germline, CDR1 MNHEY and CDR2 SVGAGI. The CDR3 extends over 14 amino acids. Trimming at V came to 2 bases and at J to 3 bases, leaving 2 bases not matched to a gene. CDR3 in amino acids: CASSYGGGTDTQYF. The CDR3 DNA sequence: TGTGCCAGCAGTTACGGCGGGGGTACAGATACGCAGTATTTT.

This clonotype was seen a handful of times. This chain uses TRBV7-9 with TRBJ2-1; 8 bases line up with TRBD2. V gave up 5 bases and J gave up 0 bases; unmatched junction bases: 12. The length of the CDR3 is 18 residues. In germline, CDR1 is SEHNR, CDR2 FQNEAQ (reference sequence). The DNA of the CDR3 is TGTGCCAGCAGCCTAACTGGACTAGCCCTTAGCTCCTACAATGAGCAGTTCTTC. Its translation: CASSLTGLALSSYNEQFF.

In its sample, this clonotype was seen a few times. The chain links TRBV7-2 to TRBJ1-2; D perhaps matches TRBD1 (5 bases). The length of the CDR3 is 16 residues. Trimming pared 1 base from V and 8 bases from J, leaving 20 bases between. Germline V CDR1 and CDR2: SGHTA, FQGNSA. In nucleotides, the CDR3 is TGTGCCAGCAGCTTAGTAGGGCTCCGACAGTTACGCGGCTACACCTTC. Translation: CASSLVGLRQLRGYTF.

In its sample, this clonotype was seen a few times. This rearrangement joins TRBV4-1 to TRBJ1-5, with a tentative D call TRBD1 (5 bases). Germline V gene lookup returns CDR1 MGHRA and CDR2 YSYEKL. Trimming removed 5 bases from V and 1 base from J, with 12 bases in between. This CDR3 comprises 15 residues. The CDR3 loop is CASSKTELSNQPQHF. The CDR3 nucleotides are TGCGCCAGCAGCAAGACAGAGCTCAGCAATCAGCCCCAGCATTTT.

The genes are TRBV7-8 and TRBJ2-3; TRBD1 aligns across 8 bases. The V gene's germline CDR1 is SGHVS and CDR2 FQNEAQ. Germline trimming cut 5 bases from V and 4 bases from J; bases unmatched to any gene: 8. There are 15 residues in the CDR3. CDR3: CASSPRTGLPDTQYF. CDR3 sequence (DNA): TGTGCCAGCAGCCCGCGGACAGGGCTCCCAGATACGCAGTATTTT.

The chain joins TRBV3-1 to TRBJ2-1; D may be TRBD2 (5 bases). Germline values: CDR1 LGHDT, CDR2 YNNKEL (reference sequence). The V end was cut by 5 bases, the J end by 8 bases, with 13 bases between. This CDR3 region has 13 residues. The CDR3 DNA sequence: TGTGCCAGCAGCTATCGCCACGGGGATGAGCAGTTCTTC. Translation: CASSYRHGDEQFF.

The table lists this clonotype with many counts. The chain employs TRBV12-3 or TRBV12-4 and TRBJ1-5, with a tentative D call TRBD1 (5 bases). The CDR3 has 15 residues. The germline V and J ends were trimmed by 6 bases and 5 bases, with 17 bases remaining between them. CDR3 DNA sequence: TGTGCCAGCAGCTTGATCAACCGGGGCCATCAGCCCCAGCATTTT. Translated, it gives CASSLINRGHQPQHF.

At least ten counts were recorded for this clonotype. V gene TRBV27 combines with J gene TRBJ2-7, with a possible D match to TRBD2 (5 bases). From germline, CDR1 is MNHEY and CDR2 SMNVEV (reference sequence). The CDR3 length is 13 residues. The V gene lost 5 bases and the J gene lost 1 base, with 9 bases spanning the gap. This CDR3 reads CASSQRGSYEQYF. DNA for the CDR3: TGTGCCAGCAGTCAACGGGGATCCTACGAGCAGTACTTC.

This clonotype occurred many times. This CDR3 is CSVPAGAGYTF. In DNA, the CDR3 is TGCAGCGTTCCGGCAGGGGCTGGCTACACCTTC. The V gene is TRBV29-1, the J gene TRBJ1-2; a weak D match, TRBD1 (6 bases). From germline, CDR1 is SQVTM and CDR2 ANQGSEA. The CDR3 spans 11 residues. The germline V and J ends were trimmed by 5 bases and 7 bases, with 11 bases remaining between them.

A few counts support this clonotype. The chain combines TRBV19 with TRBJ1-2; D is ambiguous. The CDR3 consists of 12 residues. With 3 bases removed from V and 3 bases from J, the gap between germline ends came to 5 bases. The germline gives CDR1 LNHDA, CDR2 SQIVND (reference sequence). The CDR3 is CASSMADYGYTF. In DNA, the CDR3 is TGTGCCAGTAGTATGGCAGACTATGGCTACACCTTC.

The chain combines TRBV12-3 or TRBV12-4 with TRBJ2-4, with D uncertain. The CDR3 runs to 14 residues. The V gene lost 7 bases and the J gene lost 0 bases, with 10 bases spanning the gap. CDR3 coding DNA: TGTGCCAGCACCTTTGGCCTAGCCAAAAACATTCAGTACTTC. Encoded protein: CASTFGLAKNIQYF.

This clonotype was recorded many times. J is TRBJ1-1 and V is TRBV2, with D possibly being TRBD1 (5 bases). This CDR3 contains 14 residues. V was clipped by 8 bases and J by 4 bases, with 17 bases between them. Germline CDR1 reads SNHLY; CDR2 reads FYNNEI. As DNA, the CDR3 is TGTGCCAGCCGGTGGGGGGGTCAGGGCACTGAAGCTTTCTTT. The encoded protein is CASRWGGQGTEAFF.

This clonotype appeared a few times. The genes are TRBV6-5 and TRBJ1-1; TRBD1 might be the D (6 bases). Trimming cost V 6 bases and J 5 bases, with 13 bases left between them. Germline V gene lookup returns CDR1 MNHEY and CDR2 SVGAGI. The CDR3 is 13 amino acids. CDR3 sequence (DNA): TGTGCCAGCAGGTCAGGGGACCAGACTGAAGCTTTCTTT. It encodes CASRSGDQTEAFF.

V usage is TRBV7-3 and J usage is TRBJ2-1; D tentatively reads TRBD1 or TRBD2 (6 bases each). This CDR3 has 13 residues. V dropped 5 bases and J dropped 6 bases, with 11 bases sitting between them. Germline V CDR1 and CDR2: SGHTA, FQGTGA. CDR3 protein: CASSGPGANEQFF. The CDR3 DNA reads as TGTGCCAGCAGCGGCCCGGGGGCCAATGAGCAGTTCTTC. Full variable domain (rest looked up from reference TRBV7-3 and TRBJ2-1): GAGVSQTPSNKVTEKGKYVELRCDPISGHTALYWYRQSLGQGPEFLIYFQGTGAADDSGLPNDRFFAVRPEGSVSTLKIQRTERGDSAVYLCASSGPGANEQFFGPGTRLTVL.

The chain uses TRBV7-3 and TRBJ1-2, with D possibly being TRBD1 (5 bases). The V gene's germline CDR1 is SGHTA and CDR2 FQGTGA. The CDR3 covers 15 residues. Trimming cost V 5 bases and J 2 bases, with 15 bases left between them. CDR3 nucleotide sequence: TGTGCCAGCAGCCCCCGGGGGGGGTCGAACTATGGCTACACCTTC. Encoded protein: CASSPRGGSNYGYTF.